These 13 T cell receptor beta chains came from one sample sequenced in a study of shared clonotypes between healthy human individuals (dated by TCRdb to between 2020 and 2021). The library relied on the immunoSEQ multiplex PCR assay. Here the immuneACCESS table is served through TCRdb, limited to in-frame sequences with V and J called. Missing clones are a known gap in these copies; in checked studies unresolved V genes cover under half, and the rest lacks a known reason. This sample comprises about 1.5 million clones, approximately 96% of them detected only once. More than 0.9% of the sample rests with the top ten. The specimen was naive CD4+ T cells sorted from blood. This specimen's cell subset or site label, per the study, means: CD45RA+ positively selected. Receptor source: a man in his thirties or forties in good health.

The CDR3 here is CASSEAGTSPTYNEQFF. CDR3 nucleotide sequence: TGTGCCAGCAGCGAAGCCGGGACTAGCCCAACATACAATGAGCAGTTCTTC. The rearrangement uses TRBV5-4 and TRBJ2-1, with TRBD2 matching over 9 bases. V gave up 4 bases and J gave up 4 bases; unmatched junction bases: 12. This CDR3 has 17 residues. Looked up from germline, CDR1 is SGHNT and CDR2 is YYREEE (reference sequence).

The chain uses TRBV10-3 and TRBJ2-7; 10 nucleotides line up with TRBD2. Germline V gene data show CDR1 as ENHRY and CDR2 as SYGVKD. The V segment lost 6 bases and the J segment 0 bases; nucleotides outside the gene matches: 2. The CDR3 consists of 14 residues. Here the CDR3 reads CAIRSGRDSYEQYF. The CDR3 coding sequence is TGTGCCATCAGAAGCGGGAGGGACTCCTACGAGCAGTACTTC.

The chain joins TRBV27 to TRBJ2-1, with a possible D match to TRBD2 (5 bases). The CDR3 extends over 15 amino acids. V was trimmed by 5 bases and J by 5 bases, leaving 16 bases between them. The germline CDR1 and CDR2 sequences are MNHEY and SMNVEV (reference sequence). CDR3 DNA: TGTGCCAGCAGTCCTATCAGGACTTTGAACAATGAGCAGTTCTTC. This encodes CASSPIRTLNNEQFF.

The chain is built from TRBV4-1 and TRBJ2-3; D is possibly TRBD2 (6 bases). V was pared by 4 bases and J by 2 bases, with 19 bases between. The germline gives CDR1 MGHRA, CDR2 YSYEKL. CDR3 size: 17 residues. The chain's CDR3 is CASSPWRPGGPTDTQYF. In DNA form, the CDR3 reads TGCGCCAGCAGCCCTTGGCGTCCTGGAGGGCCCACAGATACGCAGTATTTT.

The V and J genes are TRBV7-9 and TRBJ2-3, with unresolved D. The CDR3 runs 11 residues. CDR1 is SEHNR, CDR2 FQNEAQ, per germline (reference sequence). The V end was cut by 7 bases, the J end by 3 bases, with 5 bases between. The CDR3 DNA follows: TGTGCCAGCACCGTTACAGATACGCAGTATTTT. Its protein is CASTVTDTQYF.

The V call is TRBV6-5, the J call TRBJ2-7; D is perhaps TRBD1 (5 bases). Germline V gives CDR1 MNHEY, CDR2 SVGAGI. V was cut by 2 bases and J by 0 bases, with 11 bases left in between. The CDR3 is made up of 15 amino acids. The CDR3: CASSYRGYSSYEQYF. The CDR3 nucleotides are TGTGCCAGCAGTTACAGGGGTTACAGCTCCTACGAGCAGTACTTC.

This rearrangement joins TRBV7-6 to TRBJ2-7; unclear D gene. In germline, CDR1 is SGHVS, CDR2 FNYEAQ. This CDR3 is built from 15 residues. Between the trimmed V and J ends, which lost 5 bases and 0 bases, there was a span of 14 bases. The CDR3 here is CASSPFGGSSYEQYF. The CDR3 DNA follows: TGTGCCAGCAGCCCCTTTGGCGGAAGCTCCTACGAGCAGTACTTC.

The chain links TRBV30 to TRBJ1-3; D gene ambiguous. This CDR3 region has 13 residues. The germline gives CDR1 GTSNPN, CDR2 SVGIG (reference sequence). Trimming cost V 7 bases and J 6 bases, with 16 bases left between them. CDR3 sequence: CAFGSGMVNTIYF. The CDR3 coding sequence is TGTGCCTTTGGGAGTGGTATGGTAAACACCATATATTTT.

The chain carries TRBV6-1 and TRBJ2-2; possible D gene TRBD2, 6 bases. Between the trimmed V and J ends, which lost 1 base and 6 bases, there was a span of 9 bases. CDR3 length: 14 amino acids. Germline CDR1 and CDR2: MNHNS and SASEGT. The CDR3 DNA follows: TGTGCCAGCAGTGAAGTAGGAGGGGCCGGGGAGCTGTTTTTT. This gives the protein CASSEVGGAGELFF.

This chain connects TRBV10-3 to TRBJ2-1; D unresolved. CDR1 and CDR2 (germline): ENHRY, SYGVKD. There are 14 residues in the CDR3. Deletions cut 6 bases from V and 0 bases from J, with 9 bases between. CDR3 coding DNA: TGTGCCATCAGGGAGCAAGCCTCCTACAATGAGCAGTTCTTC. It translates to CAIREQASYNEQFF.

The rearrangement uses TRBV20-1 and TRBJ2-7, with D possibly being TRBD1 (6 bases). CDR3 size: 11 residues. Germline lookup yields CDR1 DFQATT and CDR2 SNEGSKA (reference sequence). Trimming pared 7 bases from V and 4 bases from J, leaving 11 bases between. The CDR3 protein is CSVLGGYEQYF. DNA of the CDR3: TGCAGTGTATTAGGGGGATACGAGCAGTACTTC.

The chain is built from TRBV27 and TRBJ1-4; TRBD1 agrees at 7 bases. The length of the CDR3 is 16 residues. Germline trimming cut 2 bases from V and 12 bases from J; bases unmatched to any gene: 15. Germline CDR1 and CDR2: MNHEY and SMNVEV (reference sequence). The DNA of the CDR3 is TGTGCCAGCAGTTTAAGAGTCCCCGGGACAGATCACCAACTGTTTTTT. Its protein product is CASSLRVPGTDHQLFF.

V is TRBV19 and J is TRBJ2-1; 9 nucleotides line up with TRBD2. The CDR3 loop spans 11 amino acids. The V gene's germline CDR1 is LNHDA and CDR2 SQIVND (reference sequence). Trimming removed 7 bases from V and 10 bases from J; junction bases left unmatched: 2. CDR3 protein: CASTLAGEQFF. CDR3 sequence (DNA): TGTGCCAGTACTCTAGCGGGGGAGCAGTTCTTC.